These T cell receptor beta chains were read from a single sample in a study of identical twins. TCRdb reprocessed the 5' RACE reads via MiXCR and lists one record per CDR3 protein. In the table there are roughly 1,500,000 distinct CDR3 sequences, around 33% of which are singletons. The sequenced material came from cord blood. These receptors all stem from a newborn girl in good health. Both conserved end residues are part of each CDR3. D genes are given only for firm matches. Size tells how often a clone was seen (once, few, many) or the class of an expanded clone, and some rows leave it out.

d_call	v_call	clone_size	j_call	cdr3_aa	cdr3_nt
NA	TRBV7-9	NA	TRBJ1-1	CASSLARSDRLNTEAFF	TGTGCCAGCAGCTTAGCGAGGTCGGACAGACTGAACACTGAAGCTTTCTTT
NA	TRBV4-2	NA	TRBJ2-2	CASSPLTSGGALANTGELFF	TGTGCCAGCAGCCCACTCACTAGTGGGGGGGCCTTAGCGAACACCGGGGAGCTGTTTTTT
TRBD2	TRBV28	many	TRBJ2-7	CASSLPGLAGHEQYF	TGTGCCAGCAGTTTACCAGGACTAGCGGGACACGAGCAGTACTTC
NA	TRBV11-3	few	TRBJ2-4	CASSPHPGDIQYF	TGTGCCAGCTCCCCTCATCCCGGAGACATTCAGTACTTC
NA	TRBV5-1	few	TRBJ2-7	CATSLVLGAGVGEQYF	TGCGCCACCAGCTTGGTTCTTGGTGCAGGCGTCGGCGAGCAGTACTTC
TRBD2	TRBV9	once	TRBJ2-7	CASSEGTSGAYEQYF	TGTGCCAGCAGCGAGGGGACTAGCGGCGCCTACGAGCAGTACTTC
NA	TRBV20-1	NA	TRBJ2-3	CSAKGRDTQYF	TGCAGTGCTAAGGGTCGGGATACGCAGTATTTT
NA	TRBV3-1	few	TRBJ2-7	CASSQSKGSSFGEQYF	TGTGCCAGCAGCCAAAGTAAGGGGAGCTCTTTTGGCGAGCAGTACTTC
NA	TRBV20-1	NA	TRBJ2-2	CSARRGTGRVVSGELFF	TGCAGTGCTAGGAGGGGTACTGGTAGAGTAGTCTCCGGGGAGCTGTTTTTT
NA	TRBV29-1	NA	TRBJ1-5	CSVAQGDSNQPQHF	TGCAGCGTGGCACAGGGTGATAGCAATCAGCCCCAGCATTTT
NA	TRBV5-1	NA	TRBJ2-3	CASSLAFYRGTDTQYF	TGCGCCAGCAGCTTGGCCTTCTACAGGGGCACAGATACGCAGTATTTT
TRBD2	TRBV5-1	NA	TRBJ2-7	CASSLKGGRALYEQYF	TGCGCCAGCAGCCTGAAGGGCGGGAGGGCCCTCTACGAGCAGTACTTC
TRBD2	TRBV5-1	NA	TRBJ2-1	CASSVRLAGTYNEQFF	TGCGCCAGCAGCGTCCGACTAGCGGGGACCTACAATGAGCAGTTCTTC
NA	TRBV11-2	NA	TRBJ1-5	CASSLAAGRHQPQHF	TGTGCCAGCAGCTTAGCCGCGGGGCGCCATCAGCCCCAGCATTTT
NA	TRBV20-1	NA	TRBJ2-1	CSVRALGGNNEQFF	TGCAGTGTCCGGGCCCTAGGAGGCAACAATGAGCAGTTCTTC
TRBD1	TRBV5-6	NA	TRBJ1-4	CASSLGLRGLNEKLFF	TGTGCCAGCAGCTTGGGCCTCAGGGGGCTTAATGAAAAACTGTTTTTT
TRBD2	TRBV6-2/TRBV6-3	many	TRBJ2-3	CASSLRAGAEQYF	TGTGCCAGCAGCCTACGAGCGGGAGCTGAGCAGTATTTT
NA	TRBV20-1	few	TRBJ2-4	CSAKDSAIAKWIKNIQYF	TGCAGTGCAAAGGACAGCGCCATAGCCAAATGGATCAAAAACATTCAGTACTTC
NA	TRBV12-3/TRBV12-4	once	TRBJ1-3	CASSFWGHSGNTIYF	TGTGCCAGCAGTTTTTGGGGACACTCTGGAAACACCATATATTTT
TRBD2	TRBV4-1	many	TRBJ2-1	CASSLLAGGINEQFF	TGCGCCAGCAGCTTACTAGCGGGGGGAATCAATGAGCAGTTCTTC
TRBD1	TRBV20-1	few	TRBJ1-2	CSARGTGTGQHTF	TGCAGTGCTAGAGGTACCGGGACAGGGCAACACACCTTC
TRBD2	TRBV4-1	NA	TRBJ2-3	CASSRKGQPGLAGGGTQYF	TGCGCCAGCAGCCGAAAAGGGCAACCGGGACTAGCGGGGGGCGGTACGCAGTATTTT
TRBD2	TRBV9	few	TRBJ2-3	CASSVEAGSGTQYF	TGTGCCAGCAGCGTAGAAGCGGGGTCCGGTACGCAGTATTTT
TRBD2	TRBV4-1	NA	TRBJ2-1	CASSQDQGLAGGRSYNEQFF	TGCGCCAGCAGCCAAGATCAGGGACTAGCGGGAGGGAGGAGTTACAATGAGCAGTTCTTC
NA	TRBV7-8	NA	TRBJ2-4	CASSLTRLELRAKNIQYF	TGTGCCAGCAGCTTAACCCGACTAGAATTAAGGGCCAAAAACATTCAGTACTTC
NA	TRBV28	many	TRBJ2-3	CASSSQDTQYF	TGTGCCAGCAGTTCACAGGATACGCAGTATTTT
TRBD2	TRBV7-2	NA	TRBJ2-1	CASSLRDLAGPFYNEQFF	TGTGCCAGCAGCTTAAGGGATCTAGCGGGGCCTTTCTACAATGAGCAGTTCTTC
NA	TRBV20-1	NA	TRBJ2-1	CSARSGSNHNEQFF	TGCAGTGCTAGGAGCGGTTCAAACCACAATGAGCAGTTCTTC
NA	TRBV6-5	NA	TRBJ2-7	CASSYDGSGSGEQYF	TGTGCCAGCAGTTACGATGGTTCTGGGAGCGGCGAGCAGTACTTC
TRBD1	TRBV15	NA	TRBJ1-6	CATSPRDRGNNSPLHF	TGTGCCACCAGCCCCCGGGACAGGGGGAATAATTCACCCCTCCACTTT
NA	TRBV6-5	NA	TRBJ2-1	CASSFSDHLPYNEQFF	TGTGCCAGCAGTTTCTCCGATCACCTTCCCTACAATGAGCAGTTCTTC
NA	TRBV7-2	NA	TRBJ2-7	CASSLGGGLMYEQYF	TGTGCCAGCAGCTTAGGGGGCGGACTCATGTACGAGCAGTACTTC
NA	TRBV10-1	NA	TRBJ1-1	CASSAGGWGMNTEAFF	TGCGCCAGCAGTGCCGGGGGTTGGGGCATGAACACTGAAGCTTTCTTT
NA	TRBV7-2	NA	TRBJ2-1	CASSSLLYDEQFF	TGTGCCAGCAGCTCCCTTCTGTACGATGAGCAGTTCTTC
TRBD2	TRBV4-2	few	TRBJ2-7	CASSQIGGLATYEQYF	TGTGCCAGCAGCCAAATTGGGGGACTAGCCACTTACGAGCAGTACTTC
NA	TRBV28	once	TRBJ1-5	CASRTWHNNQPQHF	TGTGCCAGCAGGACATGGCATAACAATCAGCCCCAGCATTTT
TRBD1	TRBV20-1	few	TRBJ1-2	CSARGHGTGATLYGYTF	TGCAGTGCTAGAGGACACGGGACAGGGGCGACTCTCTATGGCTACACCTTC
NA	TRBV7-2	NA	TRBJ1-1	CASSLKVYTEAFF	TGTGCCAGCAGCTTAAAAGTCTACACTGAAGCTTTCTTT
TRBD1	TRBV29-1	NA	TRBJ1-4	CSARSRDSEELFF	TGCAGCGCTCGGTCCCGGGACAGCGAAGAACTGTTTTTT
TRBD2	TRBV5-1	NA	TRBJ2-1	CASSLVGAGERNEQFF	TGCGCCAGCAGCTTGGTGGGAGCGGGAGAAAGGAATGAGCAGTTCTTC
TRBD2	TRBV14	many	TRBJ2-7	CASSLLAGGSEQYF	TGTGCCAGCAGCCTACTAGCGGGAGGCTCCGAGCAGTACTTC
NA	TRBV3-1	few	TRBJ2-1	CASSQDVNNEQFF	TGTGCCAGCAGCCAAGATGTCAATAATGAGCAGTTCTTC
NA	TRBV4-2	many	TRBJ2-1	CASSQDRTEQFF	TGTGCCAGCAGCCAAGATCGGACCGAGCAGTTCTTC
TRBD2	TRBV20-1	NA	TRBJ2-1	CSARGLTSGRFVGYNEQFF	TGCAGTGCTAGAGGCCTGACTAGCGGGAGGTTCGTGGGGTACAATGAGCAGTTCTTC
TRBD2	TRBV7-2	many	TRBJ2-3	CASSLAFGLGSIDTQYF	TGTGCCAGCAGCTTAGCATTCGGACTAGGGAGTATAGATACGCAGTATTTT